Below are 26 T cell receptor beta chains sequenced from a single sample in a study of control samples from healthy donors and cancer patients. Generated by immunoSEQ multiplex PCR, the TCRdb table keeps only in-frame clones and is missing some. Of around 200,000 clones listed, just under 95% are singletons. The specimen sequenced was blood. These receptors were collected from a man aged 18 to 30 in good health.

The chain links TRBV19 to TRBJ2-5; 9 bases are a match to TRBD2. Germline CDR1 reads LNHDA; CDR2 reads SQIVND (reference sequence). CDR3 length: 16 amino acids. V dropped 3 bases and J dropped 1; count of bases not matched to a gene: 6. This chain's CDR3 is CASSIVVTSGQETQYF. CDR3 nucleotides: TGTGCCAGTAGTATTGTGGTGACTAGCGGCCAAGAGACCCAGTACTTC.

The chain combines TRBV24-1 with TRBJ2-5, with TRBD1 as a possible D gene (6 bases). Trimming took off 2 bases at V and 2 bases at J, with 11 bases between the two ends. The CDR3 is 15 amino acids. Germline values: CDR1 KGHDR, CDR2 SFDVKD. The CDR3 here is CATSDSRQAQETQYF. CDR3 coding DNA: TGTGCCACCAGTGATTCCAGACAGGCGCAAGAGACCCAGTACTTC.

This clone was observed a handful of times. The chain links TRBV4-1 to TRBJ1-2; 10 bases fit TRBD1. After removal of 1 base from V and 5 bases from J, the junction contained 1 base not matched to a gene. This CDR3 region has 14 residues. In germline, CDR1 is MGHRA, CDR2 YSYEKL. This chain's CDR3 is CASSQGTGGYGYTF. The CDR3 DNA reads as TGCGCCAGCAGCCAAGGGACAGGGGGATATGGCTACACCTTC.

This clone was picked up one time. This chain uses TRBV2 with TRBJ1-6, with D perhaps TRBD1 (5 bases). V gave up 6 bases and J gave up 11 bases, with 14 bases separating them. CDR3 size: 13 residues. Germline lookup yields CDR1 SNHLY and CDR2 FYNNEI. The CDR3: CASSRDRGAPLHF. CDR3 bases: TGTGCCAGCAGCCGGGACCGCGGGGCACCCCTCCACTTT.

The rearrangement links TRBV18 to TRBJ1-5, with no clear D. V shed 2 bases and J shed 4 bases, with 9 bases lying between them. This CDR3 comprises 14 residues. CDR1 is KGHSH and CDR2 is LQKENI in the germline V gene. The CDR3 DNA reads TGTGCCAGCTCACCATCCAGGCAAAATCAGCCCCAGCATTTT. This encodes CASSPSRQNQPQHF.

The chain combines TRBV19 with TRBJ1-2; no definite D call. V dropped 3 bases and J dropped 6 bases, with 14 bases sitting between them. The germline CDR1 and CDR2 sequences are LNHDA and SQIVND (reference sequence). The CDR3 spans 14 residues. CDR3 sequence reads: CASSMGLEVHGYTF. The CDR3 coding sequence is TGTGCCAGTAGTATGGGCCTCGAGGTACATGGCTACACCTTC.

CDR3 loop: CASSVAPTKETQYF. As DNA, the CDR3 is TGTGCCAGCAGCGTCGCACCCACCAAAGAGACCCAGTACTTC. The V and J genes are TRBV9 and TRBJ2-5; no clear D gene. The CDR3 has 14 residues. Trimming pared 2 bases from V and 3 bases from J, leaving 11 bases between. Germline lookup yields CDR1 SGDLS and CDR2 YYNGEE.

CDR3 sequence: CASSYTSTDTQYF. The CDR3 DNA sequence: TGTGCCAGCAGTTACACTAGCACAGATACGCAGTATTTT. The chain employs TRBV6-2 or TRBV6-3 and TRBJ2-3; D gene ambiguous. From germline, CDR1 is MNHEY and CDR2 SVGEGT. This CDR3 spans 13 amino acids. V gave up 2 bases and J gave up 0 bases, with 3 bases separating them.

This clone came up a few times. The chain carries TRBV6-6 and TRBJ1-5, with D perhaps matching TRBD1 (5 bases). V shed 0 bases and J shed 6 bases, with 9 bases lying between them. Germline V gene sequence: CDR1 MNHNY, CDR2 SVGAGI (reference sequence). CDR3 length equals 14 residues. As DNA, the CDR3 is TGTGCCAGCAGTTACTCGGGGGTTACTCAGCCCCAGCATTTT. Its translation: CASSYSGVTQPQHF.

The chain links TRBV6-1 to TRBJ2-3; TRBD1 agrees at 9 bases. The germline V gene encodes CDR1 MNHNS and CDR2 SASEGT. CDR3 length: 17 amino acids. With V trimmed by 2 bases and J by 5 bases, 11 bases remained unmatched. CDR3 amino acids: CASSESRVGTGQDTQYF. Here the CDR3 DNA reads TGTGCCAGCAGTGAATCCCGGGTCGGGACAGGGCAAGATACGCAGTATTTT.

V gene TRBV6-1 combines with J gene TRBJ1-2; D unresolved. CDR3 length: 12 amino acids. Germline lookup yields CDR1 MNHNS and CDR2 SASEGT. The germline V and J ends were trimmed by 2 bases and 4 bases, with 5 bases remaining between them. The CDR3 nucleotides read TGTGCCAGCAGTGAATTAGGCTATGGCTACACCTTC. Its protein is CASSELGYGYTF.

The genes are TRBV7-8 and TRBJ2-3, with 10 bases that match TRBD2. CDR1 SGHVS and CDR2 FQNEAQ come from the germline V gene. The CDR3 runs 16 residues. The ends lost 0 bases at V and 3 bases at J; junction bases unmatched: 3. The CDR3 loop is CASSLALAGVTDTQYF. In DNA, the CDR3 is TGTGCCAGCAGCTTAGCGCTAGCGGGGGTGACAGATACGCAGTATTTT.

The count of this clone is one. CDR3 bases: TGTGCCAGCAGTGGGACAGGGAAGGGTCAGCCCCAGCATTTT. It codes for CASSGTGKGQPQHF. The rearrangement joins TRBV2 to TRBJ1-5; 8 bases are shared with TRBD1. The CDR3 has 14 amino acids. Germline lookup yields CDR1 SNHLY and CDR2 FYNNEI. The junction had 5 bases not matched to a gene; V was cut back by 4 bases and J by 6 bases. Variable domain in full (rest from reference TRBV2 and TRBJ1-5): EPEVTQTPSHQVTQMGQEVILRCVPISNHLYFYWYRQILGQKVEFLVSFYNNEISEKSEIFDDQFSVERPDGSNFTLKIRSTKLEDSAMYFCASSGTGKGQPQHFGDGTRLSIL.

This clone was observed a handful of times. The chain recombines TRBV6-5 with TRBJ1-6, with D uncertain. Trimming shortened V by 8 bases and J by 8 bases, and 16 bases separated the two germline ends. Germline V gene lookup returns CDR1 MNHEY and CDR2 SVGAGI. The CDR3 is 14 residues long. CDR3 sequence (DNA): TGTGCCAGCTTCGACCTGACGGTGGATTCACCCCTCCACTTT. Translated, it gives CASFDLTVDSPLHF.

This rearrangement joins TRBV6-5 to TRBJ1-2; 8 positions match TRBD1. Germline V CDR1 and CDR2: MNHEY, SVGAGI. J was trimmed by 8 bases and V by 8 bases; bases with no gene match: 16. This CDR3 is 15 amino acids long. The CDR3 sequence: CASHITVRTGYGYTF. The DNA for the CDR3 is TGTGCCAGCCACATAACGGTGCGGACAGGGTACGGCTACACCTTC.

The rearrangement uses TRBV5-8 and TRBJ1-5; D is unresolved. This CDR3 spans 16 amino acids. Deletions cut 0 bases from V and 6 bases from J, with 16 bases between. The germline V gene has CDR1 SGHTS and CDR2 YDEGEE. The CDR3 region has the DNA TGTGCCAGCAGCTTGGATTTGGTTTGGTCGGGTCAGCCCCAGCATTTT. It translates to CASSLDLVWSGQPQHF.

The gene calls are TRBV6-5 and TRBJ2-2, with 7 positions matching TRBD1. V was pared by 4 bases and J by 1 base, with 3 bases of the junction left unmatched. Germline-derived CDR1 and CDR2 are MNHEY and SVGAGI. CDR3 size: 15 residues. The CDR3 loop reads CASSFGTVNTGELFF. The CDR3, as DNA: TGTGCCAGCAGTTTTGGGACAGTGAACACCGGGGAGCTGTTTTTT.

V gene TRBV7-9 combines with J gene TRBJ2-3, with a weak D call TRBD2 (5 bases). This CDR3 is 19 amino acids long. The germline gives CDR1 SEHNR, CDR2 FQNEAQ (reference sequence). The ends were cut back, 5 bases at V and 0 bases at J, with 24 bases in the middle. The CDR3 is CASSPRSKALPGSTDTQYF. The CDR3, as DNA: TGTGCCAGCAGCCCAAGGAGCAAGGCTCTACCGGGGAGCACAGATACGCAGTATTTT. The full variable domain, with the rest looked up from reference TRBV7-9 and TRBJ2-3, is DTGVSQNPRHKITKRGQNVTFRCDPISEHNRLYWYRQTLGQGPEFLTYFQNEAQLEKSRLLSDRFSAERPKGSFSTLEIQRTEQGDSAMYLCASSPRSKALPGSTDTQYFGPGTRLTVL.

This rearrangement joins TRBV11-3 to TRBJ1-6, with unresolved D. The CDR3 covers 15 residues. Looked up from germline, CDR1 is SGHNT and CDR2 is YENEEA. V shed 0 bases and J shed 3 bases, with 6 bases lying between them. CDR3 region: CASSLDGDYNSPLHF. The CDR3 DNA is TGTGCCAGCAGCTTAGACGGAGACTATAATTCACCCCTCCACTTT.

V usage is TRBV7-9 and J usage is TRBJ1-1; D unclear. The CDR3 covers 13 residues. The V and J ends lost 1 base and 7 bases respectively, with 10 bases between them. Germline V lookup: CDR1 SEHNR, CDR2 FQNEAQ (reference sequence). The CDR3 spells CASSLGREGEAFF. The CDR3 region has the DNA TGTGCCAGCAGCTTAGGGAGGGAGGGTGAAGCTTTCTTT.

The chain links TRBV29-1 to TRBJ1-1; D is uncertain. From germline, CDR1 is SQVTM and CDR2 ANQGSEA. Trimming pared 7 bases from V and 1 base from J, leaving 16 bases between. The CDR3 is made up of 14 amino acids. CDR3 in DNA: TGCAGCGCCCTGATTCAGGTTTCGAACACTGAAGCTTTCTTT. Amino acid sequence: CSALIQVSNTEAFF.

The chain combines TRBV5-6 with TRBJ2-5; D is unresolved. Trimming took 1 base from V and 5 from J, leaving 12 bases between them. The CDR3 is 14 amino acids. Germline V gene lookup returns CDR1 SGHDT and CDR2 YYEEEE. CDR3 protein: CASSLSPPTETQYF. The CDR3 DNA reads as TGTGCCAGCAGCTTGTCCCCGCCAACGGAGACCCAGTACTTC.

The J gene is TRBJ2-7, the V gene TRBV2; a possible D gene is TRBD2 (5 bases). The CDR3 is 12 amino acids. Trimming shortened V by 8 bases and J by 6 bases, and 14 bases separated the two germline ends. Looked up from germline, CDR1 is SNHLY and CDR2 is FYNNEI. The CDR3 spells CASCQRTSEQYF. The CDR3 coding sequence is TGTGCCAGCTGTCAGCGGACCTCCGAGCAGTACTTC.

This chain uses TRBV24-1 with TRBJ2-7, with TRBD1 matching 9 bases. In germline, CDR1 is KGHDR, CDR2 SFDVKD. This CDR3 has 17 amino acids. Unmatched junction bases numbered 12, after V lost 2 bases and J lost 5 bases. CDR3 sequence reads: CATSDSRPGQGGHEQYF. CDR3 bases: TGTGCCACCAGTGATTCGAGACCGGGACAGGGCGGCCACGAGCAGTACTTC.

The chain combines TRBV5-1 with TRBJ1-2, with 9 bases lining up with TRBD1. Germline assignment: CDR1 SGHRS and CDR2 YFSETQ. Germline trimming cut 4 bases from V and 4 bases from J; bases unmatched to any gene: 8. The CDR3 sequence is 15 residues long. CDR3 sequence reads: CASSRGTGSGYGYTF. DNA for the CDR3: TGCGCCAGCAGCCGCGGGACAGGGTCGGGCTATGGCTACACCTTC.

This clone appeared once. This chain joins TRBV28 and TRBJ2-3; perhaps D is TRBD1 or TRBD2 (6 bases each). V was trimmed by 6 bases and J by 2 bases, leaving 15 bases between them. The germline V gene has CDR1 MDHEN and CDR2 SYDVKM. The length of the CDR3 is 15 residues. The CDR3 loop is CASSSYGGPTDTQYF. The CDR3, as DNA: TGTGCCAGCAGCTCGTACGGGGGCCCCACAGATACGCAGTATTTT.